The 13 T cell receptor beta chains listed next were all sequenced from one sample in a study of T cells in Graves' hyperthyroidism and ophthalmopathy. The TCR beta CDR3 regions underwent amplification using RNA transcripts as the source. The HTBI primer set was used in a first-round RT-PCR of the TCR CDR3. TCRdb reprocessed the multiplex PCR reads via MiXCR and lists one record per CDR3 protein. The table records 600,000 to 700,000 distinct CDR3 sequences, 45% of them present only once. Source material: peripheral blood or thyroid tissue (not recorded which). The receptors originated from an adult man with Graves' disease, either hyperthyroidism or ophthalmopathy (not recorded which).

On this clonotype: At one end the junction does not follow the germline gene, possibly because of a read error. J is TRBJ2-6 and V is TRBV7-9, with 8 nucleotides matching TRBD1. CDR3 size: 13 residues. Germline CDR1 and CDR2: SEHNR and FQNEAQ (reference sequence). CDR3 protein: CASSTGGANVLTF. The CDR3 nucleotides read TGCGCCAGCAGCACAGGGGGTGCCAACGTCCTGACTTTC.

This clonotype was recorded at least ten times. This chain joins TRBV10-3 and TRBJ1-2, with D maybe TRBD1 (5 bases). Trimming removed 10 bases from V and 0 bases from J, with 9 bases in between. The germline CDR1 and CDR2 sequences are ENHRY and SYGVKD. The CDR3 length is 12 residues. The CDR3 nucleotides read TGTGCCAACCGGGACCCTAACTATGGCTACACCTTC. As protein: CANRDPNYGYTF.

Details on this clonotype: One junction end disagrees with the germline gene, perhaps due to a read error. The chain is built from TRBV7-9 and TRBJ1-6; TRBD1 matches 9 bases. CDR1 is SEHNR and CDR2 is FQNEAQ in the germline V gene (reference sequence). The CDR3 sequence is 14 residues long. CDR3 residues: CASSLGTGSSPLHF. The CDR3 DNA is TGTGCCAGCAGTTTAGGGACAGGGAGCTCACCCCTCCACTTT.

This clonotype was seen repeatedly, ten times or more. This chain uses TRBV4-2 with TRBJ2-7; no firm D call. There are 14 residues in the CDR3. Trimming shortened V by 1 base and J by 1 base, and 8 bases separated the two germline ends. The germline V gene has CDR1 LGHNA and CDR2 YNFKEQ. The CDR3 nucleotides read TGTGCCAGCAGCCAAGGCACGGCTTCCTACGAGCAGTACTTC. It codes for CASSQGTASYEQYF.

V and J are TRBV20-1 and TRBJ2-5, with D perhaps matching TRBD1 or TRBD2 (6 bases each). V was pared by 5 bases and J by 9 bases, with 22 bases between. Germline CDR1 is DFQATT and CDR2 is SNEGSKA (reference sequence). This CDR3 spans 14 amino acids. Here the CDR3 DNA reads TGCAGTGCTGGAGGGGGGTCGGGCAATCAGCCCCAGTACTTC. Its protein is CSAGGGSGNQPQYF.

The V and J genes are TRBV29-1 and TRBJ2-7; D is possibly TRBD1 (6 bases). The CDR3 is 13 amino acids. Germline CDR1 reads SQVTM; CDR2 reads ANQGSEA. Trimming removed 8 bases from V and 4 bases from J, with 18 bases in between. CDR3 amino acids: CSQSGRGAYEQYF. The CDR3, as DNA: TGCAGCCAAAGCGGCAGGGGTGCATACGAGCAGTACTTC.

J is TRBJ1-2 and V is TRBV11-3; 7 bases match TRBD1. V lost 4 bases and J lost 7; bases outside the gene matches: 6. Germline V gene lookup returns CDR1 SGHNT and CDR2 YENEEA. CDR3 length: 13 residues. The CDR3 protein is CASSSGTVGGYTF. The CDR3 DNA reads as TGTGCCAGCAGCTCCGGGACAGTCGGTGGCTACACCTTC.

This clonotype came up a few times. The CDR3 bases are TGTGCCAGCAGCTTACCCCCCGAGGGGTTCACATACTACGAGCAGTACTTC. This sequence encodes CASSLPPEGFTYYEQYF. The V gene is TRBV7-9, the J gene TRBJ2-7; either TRBD1 or TRBD2 may supply D (5 bases each). The V end was cut by 2 bases, the J end by 3 bases, with 20 bases between. The CDR3 is 17 amino acids. Germline CDR1 reads SEHNR; CDR2 reads FQNEAQ (reference sequence). The whole variable domain, remainder taken from reference TRBV7-9 and TRBJ2-7, is DTGVSQNPRHKITKRGQNVTFRCDPISEHNRLYWYRQTLGQGPEFLTYFQNEAQLEKSRLLSDRFSAERPKGSFSTLEIQRTEQGDSAMYLCASSLPPEGFTYYEQYFGPGTRLTVT.

V and J are TRBV2 and TRBJ2-7; D is ambiguous. V lost 8 bases and J 2 bases, leaving 4 bases between the germline ends. This CDR3 is built from 10 residues. Per the germline V gene, CDR1 is SNHLY and CDR2 is FYNNEI. The CDR3 DNA reads as TGTGCCAGCGCGCCCTACGAGCAGTACTTC. Its protein is CASAPYEQYF.

The table lists this clonotype with a few counts. The chain combines TRBV5-5 with TRBJ1-1; D is perhaps TRBD1 (6 bases). The germline gives CDR1 SGHKS, CDR2 YYEKEE (reference sequence). V gave up 4 bases and J gave up 7 bases, with 14 bases separating them. This CDR3 region has 13 residues. CDR3 coding DNA: TGTGCCAGCAGCCGGTCGGGGGCAAGTGAAGCTTTCTTT. Residues: CASSRSGASEAFF.

This clonotype was observed at least ten times. The chain combines TRBV7-2 with TRBJ1-4; D is uncertain. The germline CDR1 and CDR2 sequences are SGHTA and FQGNSA. The CDR3 length is 14 residues. V gave up 2 bases and J gave up 5 bases, with 9 bases separating them. As DNA, the CDR3 is TGTGCCAGCAGCTTACTCGGGCCCAATGAAAAACTGTTTTTT. Its protein is CASSLLGPNEKLFF. The variable domain in full, with the rest retrieved from reference TRBV7-2 and TRBJ1-4, is GAGVSQSPSNKVTEKGKDVELRCDPISGHTALYWYRQSLGQGLEFLIYFQGNSAPDKSGLPSDRFSAERTGGSVSTLTIQRTQQEDSAVYLCASSLLGPNEKLFFGSGTQLSVL.

This sequence joins TRBV15 and TRBJ1-4; tentative D call: TRBD1 (6 bases). The germline CDR1 and CDR2 sequences are LNHNV and YYDKDF (reference sequence). CDR3 length equals 15 residues. V was clipped by 3 bases and J by 7 bases, with 15 bases between them. The CDR3, as DNA: TGTGCCACCAGCAGGGCCTCCGGGACACTTGAAAAACTGTTTTTT. This gives the protein CATSRASGTLEKLFF.

The J gene is TRBJ1-2, the V gene TRBV25-1; TRBD1 matches at 7 bases. Trimming at V came to 4 bases and at J to 2 bases, leaving 7 bases not matched to a gene. From germline, CDR1 is MGHDK and CDR2 SYGVNS. The CDR3 length is 15 residues. CDR3 region: CASSASKQGNYGYTF. CDR3 bases: TGTGCCAGCAGTGCTTCGAAACAGGGGAACTATGGCTACACCTTC.